This entry lists 4 T cell receptor beta chains sequenced from one sample in a study of T and B cells in COVID-19 patients. BIOMED2 TRB-A/B primer pools were used in multiplex TRB PCR. TCRdb independently ran MiXCR on the multiplex PCR reads; one entry per CDR3 protein. The table lists 6,000 or so distinct CDR3 sequences, roughly a quarter of them singletons. Each TRB amplification used roughly 250-550 ng of genomic DNA from blood. Sequencing used blood. The receptors here all came from a human donor with active COVID-19.

This chain uses TRBV15 with TRBJ2-5, with TRBD2 identical over 14 bases. The CDR3 has 17 residues. The germline V gene encodes CDR1 LNHNV and CDR2 YYDKDF (reference sequence). With V trimmed by 0 bases and J by 7 bases, 7 bases remained unmatched. CDR3 in DNA: TGTGCCACCAGCAGAGAGGGACTAGCGGGAGTCGGAGTGACCCAGTACTTC. The encoded protein is CATSREGLAGVGVTQYF.

V gene TRBV7-2 combines with J gene TRBJ1-1; 10 nucleotides agree with TRBD1. This CDR3 is built from 15 residues. Trimming removed 5 bases from V and 5 bases from J; junction bases left unmatched: 8. The germline gives CDR1 SGHTA, CDR2 FQGNSA. This chain's CDR3 is CASSLTGGVETEAFF. DNA for the CDR3: TGTGCCAGCAGCCTGACAGGGGGCGTTGAGACTGAAGCTTTCTTT.

The chain combines TRBV28 with TRBJ1-1; a weak D match, TRBD1 (6 bases). CDR3 length equals 15 residues. V gave up 5 bases and J gave up 1 base, with 14 bases separating them. The germline V gene encodes CDR1 MDHEN and CDR2 SYDVKM. This CDR3 reads CASSVLGGGNTEAFF. CDR3 bases: TGTGCCAGCAGTGTACTCGGGGGCGGGAACACTGAAGCTTTCTTT. Based on the CDR3 plus reference TRBV28 and TRBJ1-1, the full variable domain is DVKVTQSSRYLVKRTGEKVFLECVQDMDHENMFWYRQDPGLGLRLIYFSYDVKMKEKGDIPEGYSVSREKKERFSLILESASTNQTSMYLCASSVLGGGNTEAFFGQGTRLTVV.

Of note for this clonotype: It may be a read error: a sequence one base away is much more abundant. The genes are TRBV12-3 or TRBV12-4 and TRBJ2-1; D is perhaps TRBD2 (6 bases). The length of the CDR3 is 12 residues. V lost 7 bases and J lost 9, with 13 bases in between. This chain's CDR3 is CASTLGGTEQFF. The CDR3 DNA is TGTGCCAGCACCCTGGGAGGTACTGAGCAGTTCTTC.